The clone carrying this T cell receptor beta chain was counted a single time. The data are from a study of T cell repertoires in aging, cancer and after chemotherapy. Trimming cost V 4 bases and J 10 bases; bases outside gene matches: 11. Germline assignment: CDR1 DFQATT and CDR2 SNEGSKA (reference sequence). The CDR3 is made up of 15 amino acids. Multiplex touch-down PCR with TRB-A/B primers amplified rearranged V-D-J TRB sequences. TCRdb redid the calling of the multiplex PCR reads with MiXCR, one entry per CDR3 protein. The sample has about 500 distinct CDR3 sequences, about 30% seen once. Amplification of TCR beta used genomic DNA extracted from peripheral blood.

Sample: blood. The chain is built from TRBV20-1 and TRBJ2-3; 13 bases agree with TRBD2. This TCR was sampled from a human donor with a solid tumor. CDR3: CSAKRTSGGLLPQYF. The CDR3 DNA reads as TGCAGTGCTAAGAGGACTAGCGGGGGCCTCCTTCCGCAGTATTTT.